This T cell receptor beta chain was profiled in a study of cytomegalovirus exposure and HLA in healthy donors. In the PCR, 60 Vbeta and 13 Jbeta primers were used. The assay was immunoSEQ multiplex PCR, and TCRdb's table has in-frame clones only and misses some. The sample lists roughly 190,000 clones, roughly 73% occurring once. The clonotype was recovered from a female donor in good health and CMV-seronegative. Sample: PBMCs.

The CDR3 bases are TGTGCCAGCAGCCCGGGAGCGGAGAGATACAATGAGCAGTTCTTC. It codes for CASSPGAERYNEQFF. V usage is TRBV7-3 and J usage is TRBJ2-1; a weak D match, TRBD2 (6 bases). The CDR3 runs to 15 residues. Germline V gives CDR1 SGHTA, CDR2 FQGTGA. V lost 5 bases and J 4 bases, leaving 15 bases between the germline ends.